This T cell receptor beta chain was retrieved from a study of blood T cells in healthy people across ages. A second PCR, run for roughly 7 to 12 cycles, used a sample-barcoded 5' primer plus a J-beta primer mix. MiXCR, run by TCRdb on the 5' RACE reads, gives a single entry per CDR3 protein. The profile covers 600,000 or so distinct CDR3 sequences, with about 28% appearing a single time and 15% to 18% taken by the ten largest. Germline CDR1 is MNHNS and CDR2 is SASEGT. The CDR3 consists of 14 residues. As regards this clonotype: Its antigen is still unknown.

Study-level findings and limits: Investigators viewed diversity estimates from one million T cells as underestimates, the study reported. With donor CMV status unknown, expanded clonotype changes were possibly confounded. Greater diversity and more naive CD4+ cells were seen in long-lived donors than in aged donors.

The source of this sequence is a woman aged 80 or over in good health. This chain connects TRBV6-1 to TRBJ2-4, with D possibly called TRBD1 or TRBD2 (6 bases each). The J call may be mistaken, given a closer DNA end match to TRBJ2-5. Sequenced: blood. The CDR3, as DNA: TGTGCCAGCGGCCTCGGGGGCCGCCAAGAGACCCAGTACTTC. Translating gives CASGLGGRQETQYF.